This is a list of T cell receptor beta chains from one sample in a study of T cells in Graves' hyperthyroidism and ophthalmopathy. TCRdb re-called the multiplex PCR reads with MiXCR, one entry per CDR3 protein. The table includes around 200,000 distinct CDR3 sequences, 15% to 20% detected once. The sample taken for sequencing was blood. The receptors were sampled from a man aged 35-49 years with Graves' hyperthyroidism. Both conserved end residues are part of each CDR3. The D gene is left open where the match is weak. Clone size is given for some rows only: seen once, a few or many times, or a class if the clone is expanded.

D | J | V | size | DNA | CDR3
TRBD1 | TRBJ2-1 | TRBV9 | . | TGTGCCAGCAGCCAGGGGGCAGGGGGCTACAATGAGCAGTTCTTC | CASSQGAGGYNEQFF
. | TRBJ2-5 | TRBV7-2 | . | TGTGCCAGCAGCCCCGGGACGGGGGTTGGCGAGACCCAGTACTTC | CASSPGTGVGETQYF
. | TRBJ2-7 | TRBV2 | many | TGTGCCAGCAGCGTCAGGGGTGAGGAGCAGTACTTC | CASSVRGEEQYF
TRBD1 | TRBJ2-3 | TRBV2 | many | TGTGCCAGCTCACGGACAGGAGAGGGAGATACGCAGTATTTT | CASSRTGEGDTQYF
. | TRBJ2-7 | TRBV11-2 | few | TGTGCCAGCAGCCCAAAGCGAGTGGACGAGCAGTACTTC | CASSPKRVDEQYF
TRBD1 | TRBJ1-2 | TRBV6-1 | . | TGTGCCAGCAGCCAATACAGGGGGCGGAACTATGGCTACACCTTC | CASSQYRGRNYGYTF
. | TRBJ2-2 | TRBV6-6 | few | TGTGCCAGCAGTTACTCGGAGCTTTCCGGGGAGCTGTTTTTT | CASSYSELSGELFF
. | TRBJ2-3 | TRBV4-3 | . | TGCGCCAGCAGCCAAGAGAGTAGCGCTACAGATACGCAGTATTTT | CASSQESSATDTQYF
. | TRBJ2-7 | TRBV29-1 | . | TGCAGCGTTGTGGGGGTGCCAGGAAGCTCCTACGAGCAGTACTTC | CSVVGVPGSSYEQYF
TRBD1 | TRBJ1-2 | TRBV4-3 | few | TGCGCCAGCAGCCACAGTGGACAGGGGGTCTATGGCTACACCTTC | CASSHSGQGVYGYTF
. | TRBJ2-5 | TRBV20-1 | many | TGCAGTGCTAGAGACCCAACCCCCGGGGGGCCTTCCGAGACCCAGTACTTC | CSARDPTPGGPSETQYF
. | TRBJ2-5 | TRBV7-2 | few | TGTGCCAGCAGCGAGGGGGGACAAATTCAAGAGACCCAGTACTTC | CASSEGGQIQETQYF
. | TRBJ2-2 | TRBV29-1 | few | TGCAGCGTTGTCGTTCTCGGGAGCGGACAAGGGTTGCTGTTTTTT | CSVVVLGSGQGLLFF
TRBD2 | TRBJ2-3 | TRBV24-1 | many | TGTGCCACCAAGGGACTACTAAGCACAGATACGCAGTATTTT | CATKGLLSTDTQYF
TRBD1 | TRBJ1-1 | TRBV9 | . | TGTGCCAGCAGCGTAGGCAGGGGGCAGGTAAAGGACACTGAAGCTTTCTTT | CASSVGRGQVKDTEAFF
. | TRBJ1-2 | TRBV20-1 | many | TGCAGTGCTAGACAGGCGGGTCATGGCTACACCTTC | CSARQAGHGYTF
. | TRBJ1-2 | TRBV5-1 | many | TGCGCCAGCAGCTCGCTGGACGTGGGCGCGGGGGGCTACACCTTC | CASSSLDVGAGGYTF